This T cell receptor beta chain emerged from a study of post-analysis software for immune sequencing data. Study-wide points: Relative to controls, patients with multiple sclerosis showed significantly lower normalized Chao1 diversity. Patients used about five TRBV segments, including TRBV5-6, TRBV5-1 and TRBV20-1, more often than controls. The F measure placed samples prepared in the same batch into strongly shared clusters.

This clonotype was detected a few times. Its antigen is unidentified. Germline V gene lookup returns CDR1 LGHDT and CDR2 YNNKEL (reference sequence). The CDR3 runs 14 residues. Germline trimming cut 3 bases from V and 4 bases from J; bases unmatched to any gene: 5. The library was made from cDNA and included unique molecular identifiers. Using its own MiXCR run on the PCR reads, TCRdb lists one record per CDR3 protein. Seen here are roughly 540,000 distinct CDR3 sequences, 34% observed once, and the top ten hold approximately 6%. Material for sequencing was blood. The chain joins TRBV3-1 to TRBJ1-2, with 7 bases lining up with TRBD1. The TCR originated in a girl between 2 and 17 years old with multiple sclerosis. The CDR3 sequence is CASSHRQGRYGYTF. Written as DNA, the CDR3 is TGTGCCAGCAGCCACCGACAGGGCCGCTATGGCTACACCTTC.